One and the same sample provided the 13 T cell receptor beta chains below, sequenced in a study of T cells after yellow fever vaccination. TCRdb ran MiXCR on the 5' RACE reads and lists one entry per CDR3 protein. The data contain 200,000 to 300,000 distinct CDR3 sequences, roughly 3.5% of them singletons. The source material was PBMCs, sampled 15 days after the yellow fever booster vaccination. Receptors originate from a man aged 18 to 30 who received the YFV17D yellow fever vaccine.

This clonotype came up many times. V gene TRBV29-1 combines with J gene TRBJ2-3, with 9 bases aligning to TRBD1. V gave up 5 bases and J gave up 2 bases; unmatched junction bases: 5. Germline-derived CDR1 and CDR2 are SQVTM and ANQGSEA. The CDR3 sequence is 14 residues long. This chain's CDR3 is CSVSGQGYTDTQYF. The CDR3 DNA follows: TGCAGCGTTTCCGGACAGGGGTACACAGATACGCAGTATTTT.

This clonotype was seen ten or more times. The chain links TRBV7-2 to TRBJ2-7, with 9 positions matching TRBD2. CDR3 length: 15 amino acids. The V gene's germline CDR1 is SGHTA and CDR2 FQGNSA. J gave up 3 bases and V 3 bases, and 6 bases lay outside the gene matches. This CDR3 reads CASSFSGGPFYEQYV. Written as DNA, the CDR3 is TGTGCCAGCAGCTTTAGCGGGGGACCGTTCTACGAGCAGTACGTC.

This clonotype was detected many times. This chain connects TRBV12-3 or TRBV12-4 to TRBJ2-7; D uncertain. V was shortened by 4 bases and J by 0 bases, with 7 bases between the two germline ends. The length of the CDR3 is 13 residues. CDR3 in amino acids: CASSSTASYEQYV. CDR3 DNA: TGTGCCAGCAGTTCGACCGCCTCCTACGAGCAGTACGTC.

This clonotype was observed many times. The rearrangement joins TRBV6-5 to TRBJ2-5; maybe TRBD2 (7 bases). Deletions cut 0 bases from V and 5 bases from J, with 16 bases between. Germline CDR1 and CDR2: MNHEY and SVGAGI. The length of the CDR3 is 16 residues. The CDR3 nucleotides read TGTGCCAGCAGTTACTCGACTCGGGGGGCCGGGGAGACCCAGTACTTC. It specifies CASSYSTRGAGETQYF.

This clonotype was seen a handful of times. This chain uses TRBV20-1 with TRBJ1-2; 7 nucleotides line up with TRBD1. V trimming: 0 bases; J trimming: 0 bases; junction bases outside the gene matches: 7. The germline V gene has CDR1 DFQATT and CDR2 SNEGSKA (reference sequence). CDR3 length: 16 amino acids. The CDR3 loop reads CSARDGRTGANYGYTF. The CDR3 DNA reads TGCAGTGCTAGAGACGGGAGGACAGGAGCTAACTATGGCTACACCTTC.

This clonotype has more than one count but fewer than ten. The V call is TRBV5-4, the J call TRBJ1-2; no firm D call. The CDR3 covers 15 residues. Trimming pared 0 bases from V and 3 bases from J, leaving 12 bases between. Germline CDR1 reads SGHNT; CDR2 reads YYREEE (reference sequence). CDR3 sequence (DNA): TGTGCCAGCAGCTTGGCCACGACCATATACTATGGCTACACCTTC. It encodes CASSLATTIYYGYTF.

The chain carries TRBV9 and TRBJ2-3; no firm D call. Deletions cut 0 bases from V and 6 bases from J, with 11 bases between. Germline V gene sequence: CDR1 SGDLS, CDR2 YYNGEE. This CDR3 has 14 residues. The CDR3 DNA follows: TGTGCCAGCAGCGTAGCGACGGGTTCGGATACGCAGTATTTT. Translation gives CASSVATGSDTQYF.

This clonotype has at least ten counts. The CDR3 nucleotides are TGTGCCAGCAGCTTGGGCCCCTCTACCAGGGAGCTGTTTTTT. Its translation is CASSLGPSTRELFF. The V gene is TRBV5-6, the J gene TRBJ2-2; D is unclear. From germline, CDR1 is SGHDT and CDR2 YYEEEE. The germline V and J ends were trimmed by 0 bases and 9 bases, with 12 bases remaining between them. CDR3 length equals 14 residues.

The V gene is TRBV21-1, the J gene TRBJ1-4; the table gives TRBD1 as D, unverified against the DNA. TRBV21-1 is a pseudogene segment. This CDR3 is built from 12 residues. Written as DNA, the CDR3 is TGTGCCAGCAGCAAGGGGGCTGAAAAACTGTTTTTT. Translation: CASSKGAEKLFF.

In its sample, this clonotype was seen many times. The CDR3 coding sequence is TGTGCCAGCAGCTTCGGGACTAGCCCTACAGATACGCAGTATTTT. Its protein is CASSFGTSPTDTQYF. The chain employs TRBV7-3 and TRBJ2-3; 9 bases match TRBD2. Germline V gene data show CDR1 as SGHTA and CDR2 as FQGTGA. The CDR3 loop spans 15 amino acids. V lost 3 bases to trimming and J lost 3 bases; unmatched junction nucleotides: 4.

This clonotype showed up many times. The CDR3 nucleotides read TGTGCCAGCTCACCACCGCACACTAACTACAATGAGCAGTTCTTC. Its translation is CASSPPHTNYNEQFF. The V gene is TRBV18, the J gene TRBJ2-1; D is uncertain. CDR1 is KGHSH and CDR2 is LQKENI in the germline V gene. The CDR3 extends over 15 amino acids. With 0 bases removed from V and 3 bases from J, the gap between germline ends came to 9 bases.

This clonotype was detected many times. A junction end diverges from the germline sequence, so it may reflect a read error. This sequence joins TRBV5-1 and TRBJ1-1; TRBD1 is a possible D gene (5 bases). The CDR3 is 15 residues long. Germline lookup yields CDR1 SGHRS and CDR2 YFSETQ. The CDR3 protein is CSSSWGGTVNTEAFF. In DNA form, the CDR3 reads TGCTCCAGCAGCTGGGGCGGGACCGTGAACACTGAAGCTTTCTTT. Full variable domain (outside the CDR3, taken from reference TRBV5-1 and TRBJ1-1): KAGVTQTPRYLIKTRGQQVTLSCSPISGHRSVSWYQQTPGQGLQFLFEYFSETQRNKGNFPGRFSGRQFSNSRSEMNVSTLELGDSALYLCSSSWGGTVNTEAFFGQGTRLTVV.

This clonotype was recorded at least ten times. The V call is TRBV5-1, the J call TRBJ2-5; D perhaps matches TRBD2 (6 bases). The CDR3 is 13 residues long. Trimming took off 9 bases at V and 4 bases at J, with 16 bases between the two ends. The germline gives CDR1 SGHRS, CDR2 YFSETQ. In DNA, the CDR3 is TGCGCCACTGGGGTTAGCGGCCCAGAGACCCAGTACTTC. This gives the protein CATGVSGPETQYF.